This T cell receptor (beta chain) was identified during a study of blood T cell repertoires in COVID-19. Produced via immunoSEQ multiplex PCR; TCRdb's table is partial and in-frame only. The table has some 170,000 clones, roughly 82% seen once; the top ten hold 13% to 15%. The V gene end was trimmed by 5 bases and the J gene end by 3 bases; junction bases not matched to a gene: 4. This CDR3 spans 14 amino acids. CDR1 is SGHRS and CDR2 is YFSETQ in the germline V gene. Recovery among Cohort 3 donors was established by two negative PCRs, clearance, or symptom resolution. The sequenced sample consisted of PBMCs or T cells enriched from blood (not recorded which). The genes are TRBV5-1 and TRBJ1-4; 7 nucleotides line up with TRBD1. This clonotype was sampled from a man aged 45-60 years who had recovered from COVID-19. DNA for the CDR3: TGCGCCAGCAGGGCAGGGGGTTCTAATGAAAAACTGTTTTTT. It is translated as CASRAGGSNEKLFF.